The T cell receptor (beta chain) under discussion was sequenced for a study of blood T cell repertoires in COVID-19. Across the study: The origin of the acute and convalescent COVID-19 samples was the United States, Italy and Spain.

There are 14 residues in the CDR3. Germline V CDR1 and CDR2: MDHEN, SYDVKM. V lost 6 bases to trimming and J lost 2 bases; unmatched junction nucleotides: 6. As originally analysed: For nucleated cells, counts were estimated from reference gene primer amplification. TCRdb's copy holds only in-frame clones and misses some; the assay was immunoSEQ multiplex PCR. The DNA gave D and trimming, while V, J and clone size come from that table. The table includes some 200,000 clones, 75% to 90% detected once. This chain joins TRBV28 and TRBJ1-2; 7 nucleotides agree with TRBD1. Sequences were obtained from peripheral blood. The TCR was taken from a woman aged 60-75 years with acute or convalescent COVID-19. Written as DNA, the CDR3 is TGTGCCAGCAGGGAGAGGGACAGAAACTATGGCTACACCTTC. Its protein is CASRERDRNYGYTF.